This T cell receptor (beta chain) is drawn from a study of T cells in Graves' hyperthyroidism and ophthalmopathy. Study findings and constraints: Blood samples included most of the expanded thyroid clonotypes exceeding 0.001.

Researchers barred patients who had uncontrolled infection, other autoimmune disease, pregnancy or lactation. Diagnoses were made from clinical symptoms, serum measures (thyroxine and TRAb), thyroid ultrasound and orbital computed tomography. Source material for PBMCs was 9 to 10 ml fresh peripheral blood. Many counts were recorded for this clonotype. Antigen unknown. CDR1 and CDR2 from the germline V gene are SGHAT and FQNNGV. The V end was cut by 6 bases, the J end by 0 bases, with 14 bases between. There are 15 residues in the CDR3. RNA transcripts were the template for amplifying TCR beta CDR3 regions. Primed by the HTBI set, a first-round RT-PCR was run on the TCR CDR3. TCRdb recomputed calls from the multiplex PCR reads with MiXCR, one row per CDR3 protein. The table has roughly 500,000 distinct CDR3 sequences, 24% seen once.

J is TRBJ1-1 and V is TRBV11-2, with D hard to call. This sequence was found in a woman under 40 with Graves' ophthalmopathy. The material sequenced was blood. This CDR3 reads CASSPPFNMNTEAFF. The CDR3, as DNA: TGTGCCAGCAGTCCCCCCTTTAATATGAACACTGAAGCTTTCTTT.